This T cell receptor beta chain was identified in a study of CD8 T cells in ankylosing spondylitis. Study results and caveats: Disease-linked clones bore a CD8+ phenotype, appearing relatively rarely in peripheral blood.

Concerning this clonotype itself: The antigen remains undetermined.

This CDR3 comprises 14 residues. The ends lost 8 bases at V and 5 bases at J; junction bases unmatched: 8. Germline CDR1 is MNHNS and CDR2 is SASEGT. Quantitative molecular-barcoded 5'-RACE generated the TCR beta libraries. MiXCR was run by TCRdb on the 5' RACE reads, yielding one entry per CDR3 protein. The repertoire holds around 150,000 distinct CDR3 sequences, with around 10% as singletons. The sample consisted of blood, either unsorted or a sorted T cell fraction (not recorded which). This chain links TRBV6-1 with TRBJ2-5; 10 bases are a match to TRBD2. The clonotype originates from a male donor with ankylosing spondylitis or in good health (not recorded which). The CDR3 sequence: CASFQLAGDETQYF. The CDR3 nucleotides read TGTGCCAGCTTCCAGCTAGCGGGGGATGAGACCCAGTACTTC.